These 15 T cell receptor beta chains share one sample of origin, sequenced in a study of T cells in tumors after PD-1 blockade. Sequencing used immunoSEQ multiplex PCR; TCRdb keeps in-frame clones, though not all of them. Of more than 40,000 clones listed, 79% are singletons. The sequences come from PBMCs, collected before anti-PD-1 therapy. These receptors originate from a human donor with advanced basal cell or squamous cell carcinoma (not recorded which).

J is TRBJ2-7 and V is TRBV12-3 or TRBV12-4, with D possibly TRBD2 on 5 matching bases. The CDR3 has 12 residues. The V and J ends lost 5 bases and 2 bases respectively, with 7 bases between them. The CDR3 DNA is TGTGCCAGCAGTGAGAGGGCCTACGAGCAGTACTTC. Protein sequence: CASSERAYEQYF.

The CDR3 loop is CASSLSSSGGQETQYF. The CDR3 DNA follows: TGCGCCAGCAGCTTGTCGTCTAGCGGGGGCCAAGAGACCCAGTACTTC. The V call is TRBV5-1, the J call TRBJ2-5; 10 bases match TRBD2. The CDR3 is made up of 16 amino acids. Per germline, CDR1 SGHRS and CDR2 YFSETQ. Losses at the gene ends were 1 base for V and 1 base for J; bases not matched to a gene: 4.

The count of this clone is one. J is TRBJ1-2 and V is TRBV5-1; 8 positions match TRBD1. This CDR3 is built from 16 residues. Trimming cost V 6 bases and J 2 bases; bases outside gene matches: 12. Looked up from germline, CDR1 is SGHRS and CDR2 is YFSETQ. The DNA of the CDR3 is TGCGCCAGCACCGAACTAGGACAGGGCAAAAACTATGGCTACACCTTC. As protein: CASTELGQGKNYGYTF.

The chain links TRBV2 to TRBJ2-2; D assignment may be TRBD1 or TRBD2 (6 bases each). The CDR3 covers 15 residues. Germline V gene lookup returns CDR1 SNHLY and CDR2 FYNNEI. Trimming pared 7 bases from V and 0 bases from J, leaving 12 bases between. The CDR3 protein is CASMGGVANTGELFF. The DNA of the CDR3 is TGTGCCAGCATGGGGGGCGTCGCGAACACCGGGGAGCTGTTTTTT.

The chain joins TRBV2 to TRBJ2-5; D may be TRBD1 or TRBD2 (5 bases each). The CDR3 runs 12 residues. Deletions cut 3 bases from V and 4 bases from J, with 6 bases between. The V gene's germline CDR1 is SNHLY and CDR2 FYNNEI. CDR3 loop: CASSERGETQYF. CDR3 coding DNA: TGTGCCAGCAGTGAGAGGGGAGAGACCCAGTACTTC.

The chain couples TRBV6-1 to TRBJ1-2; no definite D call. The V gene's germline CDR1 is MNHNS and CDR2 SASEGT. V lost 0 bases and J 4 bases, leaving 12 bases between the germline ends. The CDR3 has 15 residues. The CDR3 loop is CASSEAGDASYGYTF. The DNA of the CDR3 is TGTGCCAGCAGTGAAGCGGGAGACGCTAGCTATGGCTACACCTTC.

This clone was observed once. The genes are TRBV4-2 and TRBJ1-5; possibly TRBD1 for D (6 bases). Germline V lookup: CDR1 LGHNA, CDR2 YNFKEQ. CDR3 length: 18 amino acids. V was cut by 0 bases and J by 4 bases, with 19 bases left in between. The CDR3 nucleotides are TGTGCCAGCAGCCAAGAGGTAACCCATCGCAGGGGTAATCAGCCCCAGCATTTT. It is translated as CASSQEVTHRRGNQPQHF.

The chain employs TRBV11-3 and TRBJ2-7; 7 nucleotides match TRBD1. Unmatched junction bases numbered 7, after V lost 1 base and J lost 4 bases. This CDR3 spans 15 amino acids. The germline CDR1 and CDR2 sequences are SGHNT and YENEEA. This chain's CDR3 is CASSLAGTDLYEQYF. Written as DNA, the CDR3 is TGTGCCAGCAGCTTAGCGGGGACAGATTTGTACGAGCAGTACTTC.

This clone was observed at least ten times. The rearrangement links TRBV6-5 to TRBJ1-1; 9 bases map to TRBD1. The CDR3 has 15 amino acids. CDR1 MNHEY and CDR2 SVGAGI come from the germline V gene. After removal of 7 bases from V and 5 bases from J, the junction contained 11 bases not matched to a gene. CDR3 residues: CASTKGDRAPTEAFF. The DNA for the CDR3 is TGTGCCAGCACCAAAGGGGACAGGGCGCCTACTGAAGCTTTCTTT.

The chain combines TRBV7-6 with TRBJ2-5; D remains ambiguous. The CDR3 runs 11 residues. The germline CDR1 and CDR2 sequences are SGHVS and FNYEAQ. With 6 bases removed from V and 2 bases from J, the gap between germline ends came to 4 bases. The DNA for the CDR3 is TGTGCCAGCAGGGGGCAAGAGACCCAGTACTTC. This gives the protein CASRGQETQYF.

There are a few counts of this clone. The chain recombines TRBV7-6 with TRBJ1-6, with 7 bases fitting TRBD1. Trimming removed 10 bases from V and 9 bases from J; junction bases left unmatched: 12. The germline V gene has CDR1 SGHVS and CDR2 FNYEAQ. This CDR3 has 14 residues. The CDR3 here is CATSTGEEGSPLHF. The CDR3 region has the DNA TGTGCCACGAGTACAGGGGAAGAGGGTTCACCCCTCCACTTT.

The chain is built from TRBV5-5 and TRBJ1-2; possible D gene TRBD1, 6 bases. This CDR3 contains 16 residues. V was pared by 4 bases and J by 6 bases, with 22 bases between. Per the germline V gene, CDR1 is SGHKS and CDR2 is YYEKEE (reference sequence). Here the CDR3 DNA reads TGTGCCAGCAGCACCGAACAGGGTCTACAGGTGGATGGCTACACCTTC. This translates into CASSTEQGLQVDGYTF. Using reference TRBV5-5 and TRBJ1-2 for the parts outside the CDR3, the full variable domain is DAGVTQSPTHLIKTRGQQVTLRCSPISGHKSVSWYQQVLGQGPQFIFQYYEKEERGRGNFPDRFSARQFPNYSSELNVNALLLGDSALYLCASSTEQGLQVDGYTFGSGTRLTVV.

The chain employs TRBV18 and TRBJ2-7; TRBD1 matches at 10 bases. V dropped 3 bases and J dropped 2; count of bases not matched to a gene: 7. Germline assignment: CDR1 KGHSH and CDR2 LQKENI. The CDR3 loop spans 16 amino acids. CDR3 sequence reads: CASSPRRQGATYEQYF. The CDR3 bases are TGTGCCAGCTCACCCCGACGACAGGGGGCCACCTACGAGCAGTACTTC.

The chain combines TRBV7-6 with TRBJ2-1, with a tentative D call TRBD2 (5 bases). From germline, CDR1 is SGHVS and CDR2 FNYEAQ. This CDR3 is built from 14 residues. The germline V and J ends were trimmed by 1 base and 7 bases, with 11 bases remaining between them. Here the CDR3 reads CASSLELVGNEQFF. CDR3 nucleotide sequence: TGTGCCAGCAGCTTAGAACTAGTAGGAAATGAGCAGTTCTTC. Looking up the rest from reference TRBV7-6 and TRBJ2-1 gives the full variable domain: GAGVSQSPRYKVTKRGQDVALRCDPISGHVSLYWYRQALGQGPEFLTYFNYEAQQDKSGLPNDRFSAERPEGSISTLTIQRTEQRDSAMYRCASSLELVGNEQFFGPGTRLTVL.

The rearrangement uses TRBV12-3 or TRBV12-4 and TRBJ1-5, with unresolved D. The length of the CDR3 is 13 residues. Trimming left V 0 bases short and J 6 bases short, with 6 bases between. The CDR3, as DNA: TGTGCCAGCAGTTTAGCTATGGCTCAGCCCCAGCATTTT. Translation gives CASSLAMAQPQHF.